One T cell receptor (beta chain) is described in this entry. Antigen unknown. These data belong to a study of T cell responses to AZD1222 COVID-19 vaccine. General study points: Spike-specific TCR breadth and depth rose after two AZD1222 doses. Spike was spanned by vaccine-associated CD4 TCRs, which were dominant at 160-218 and 743-854.

Sequencing used immunoSEQ multiplex PCR; TCRdb keeps in-frame clones, though not all of them. The profile covers more than 140,000 clones, with more than 70% appearing a single time and more than 2.5% taken by the ten largest. The CDR3 covers 17 residues. This sequence joins TRBV21-1 and TRBJ2-3; whether TRBD2, the table's D call, matches the DNA was not checked. TRBV21-1 is shown as a pseudogene. The clonotype comes from an adult in good health. The source was peripheral blood, collected on day 0 of AZD1222 vaccination. CDR3 protein: CASSKGAGTSCRHTQYF. The DNA of the CDR3 is TGTGCCAGCAGCAAAGGGGCCGGGACTAGCTGTCGCCATACGCAGTATTTT.